This T cell receptor (beta chain) was recorded in a study of control samples from healthy donors and cancer patients. Trimming took off 2 bases at V and 4 bases at J, with 15 bases between the two ends. Germline V CDR1 and CDR2: MNHNS, SASEGT. The CDR3 has 16 amino acids. Using immunoSEQ multiplex PCR, the repertoire was profiled, and TCRdb retains in-frame clones only, with some absent. The sample includes some 150,000 clones, 80% to 95% of them seen just once. This TCR was recovered from a woman aged 60-75 years in good health. The sequenced material came from blood. The chain has TRBV6-1 and TRBJ1-3; tentative D call: TRBD1 (6 bases). CDR3 coding DNA: TGTGCCAGCAGTGAATCAGGGGTTTACGGCGGAAACACCATATATTTT. Amino acids: CASSESGVYGGNTIYF.